This T cell receptor (beta chain) was identified during a study of T-cell memory formation after mild COVID-19. Broader study findings: Clones contracting across day 15 to 85 had a balanced CD4/CD8 profile; later expanding clones leaned CD4+.

This clonotype was observed many times. The antigen is undetermined. TCR alpha and TCR beta cDNA libraries carrying sample barcodes and UMIs came from 5'RACE with constant-segment primers. Each CDR3 protein is one row after TCRdb ran MiXCR on the 5' RACE reads. The sample consists of 300,000 to 400,000 distinct CDR3 sequences, around a sixth of them appearing once. Material for sequencing was PBMCs or a T cell subset sorted from them (not recorded which). The sequence was collected from a man between 18 and 35 years old who had mild COVID-19 (a few samples of this study predate the infection). Cell type and time point are not known.

DNA for the CDR3: TGCGCCAGCAGCCAAGATGGGCAGGGCGCCATTCAGTACTTC. It translates to CASSQDGQGAIQYF. The rearrangement links TRBV4-1 to TRBJ2-4; a weak D match, TRBD1 (5 bases). Germline loops: CDR1 MGHRA, CDR2 YSYEKL. With 0 bases removed from V and 9 bases from J, the gap between germline ends came to 12 bases. The CDR3 extends over 14 amino acids.